A single sample is the source of the 22 T cell receptor beta chains below, sequenced in a study of blood T cell repertoires in COVID-19. Measured with immunoSEQ multiplex PCR; TCRdb has only the in-frame clones, and not every one. The sample has 65,000 to 95,000 clones, about 73% seen once. Material for sequencing was peripheral blood. All receptors derive from a man aged 55-75 years with COVID-19, enrolled during active disease.

V and J are TRBV4-1 and TRBJ1-4, with TRBD1 as a possible D gene (5 bases). CDR1 is MGHRA and CDR2 is YSYEKL in the germline V gene. Trimming cost V 5 bases and J 4 bases, with 11 bases left between them. The CDR3 consists of 14 residues. CDR3 nucleotides: TGCGCCAGCAGCTACCGGGACTTTAATGAAAAACTGTTTTTT. As protein: CASSYRDFNEKLFF.

The V gene is TRBV2, the J gene TRBJ2-3, with D unresolved. The V and J ends lost 7 bases and 2 bases respectively, with 10 bases between them. Germline lookup yields CDR1 SNHLY and CDR2 FYNNEI. The CDR3 covers 13 residues. This CDR3 reads CASNIATTDTQYF. CDR3 nucleotide sequence: TGTGCCAGCAATATAGCCACCACAGATACGCAGTATTTT.

The sample holds a few counts of this clone. The rearrangement joins TRBV6-5 to TRBJ2-5, with D perhaps TRBD1 (6 bases). Germline V gives CDR1 MNHEY, CDR2 SVGAGI. CDR3 length: 15 residues. V was shortened by 6 bases and J by 5 bases, with 19 bases between the two germline ends. The CDR3 here is CASSPTQGLGETQYF. CDR3 sequence (DNA): TGTGCCAGCAGCCCCACGCAGGGGCTGGGGGAGACCCAGTACTTC.

This clone was seen just once. CDR3 coding DNA: TGTGCCAGCAGCGTAGCTGAGGGATGGAACACTGAAGCTTTCTTT. Its translation is CASSVAEGWNTEAFF. The chain uses TRBV9 and TRBJ1-1; D is ambiguous. The V gene's germline CDR1 is SGDLS and CDR2 YYNGEE. V lost 0 bases, J lost 1 base, and 10 bases lay in between. The CDR3 has 15 residues. Full variable domain (remainder filled in from reference TRBV9 and TRBJ1-1): DSGVTQTPKHLITATGQRVTLRCSPRSGDLSVYWYQQSLDQGLQFLIQYYNGEERAKGNILERFSAQQFPDLHSELNLSSLELGDSALYFCASSVAEGWNTEAFFGQGTRLTVV.

This clone has a handful of counts. The CDR3 sequence: CASRTSSSTDTQYF. Here the CDR3 DNA reads TGTGCCAGCAGGACTAGCAGTTCCACAGATACGCAGTATTTT. The J gene is TRBJ2-3, the V gene TRBV6-4, with TRBD2 matching 7 bases. With V trimmed by 6 bases and J by 2 bases, 5 bases remained unmatched. CDR1 and CDR2 (germline): MRHNA, SNTAGT. The CDR3 is made up of 14 amino acids.

This clone was seen only a few times. This chain connects TRBV7-3 to TRBJ2-6; TRBD1 might be the D (6 bases). This CDR3 is 15 amino acids long. V shed 6 bases and J shed 4 bases, with 13 bases lying between them. Germline-derived CDR1 and CDR2 are SGHTA and FQGTGA. Written as DNA, the CDR3 is TGTGCCAGCAGTCCTCAGGGGCTGGGGGCCAACGTCCTGACTTTC. This translates into CASSPQGLGANVLTF.

A single count supports this clone. The chain couples TRBV23-1 to TRBJ1-1; 8 bases agree with TRBD1. TRBV23-1 is treated as an ORF (open reading frame) with a function not yet certain. This CDR3 is 12 amino acids long. V shed 10 bases, J shed 6 bases, and the junction held 7 bases outside the gene matches. CDR3 region: CATKDRAAEAFF. DNA for the CDR3: TGCGCCACCAAGGACAGGGCGGCTGAAGCTTTCTTT.

This chain uses TRBV7-9 with TRBJ1-3, with D uncertain. The germline V gene encodes CDR1 SEHNR and CDR2 FQNEAQ (reference sequence). The CDR3 extends over 16 amino acids. V dropped 5 bases and J dropped 0 bases, with 14 bases sitting between them. The CDR3 sequence: CASSTPGHNSGNTIYF. The CDR3 nucleotides are TGTGCCAGCAGCACCCCGGGTCATAACTCTGGAAACACCATATATTTT. The whole variable domain, remainder taken from reference TRBV7-9 and TRBJ1-3, is DTGVSQNPRHKITKRGQNVTFRCDPISEHNRLYWYRQTLGQGPEFLTYFQNEAQLEKSRLLSDRFSAERPKGSFSTLEIQRTEQGDSAMYLCASSTPGHNSGNTIYFGEGSWLTVV.

The chain employs TRBV4-2 and TRBJ1-1; D is possibly TRBD1 (6 bases). This CDR3 contains 17 residues. Trimming took off 2 bases at V and 4 bases at J, with 20 bases between the two ends. CDR1 is LGHNA and CDR2 is YNFKEQ in the germline V gene. The CDR3 here is CASSQIPGGRLGTEAFF. The CDR3 DNA follows: TGTGCCAGCAGCCAAATTCCGGGGGGCAGGTTGGGCACTGAAGCTTTCTTT.

This clone was picked up a small number of times. The chain links TRBV4-1 to TRBJ2-6; tentatively, D is TRBD2 (6 bases). This CDR3 is 19 amino acids long. V was trimmed by 0 bases and J by 0 bases, leaving 15 bases between them. Germline V gives CDR1 MGHRA, CDR2 YSYEKL. CDR3 loop: CASSQDRGGMGSGANVLTF. CDR3 DNA sequence: TGCGCCAGCAGCCAAGATCGGGGAGGAATGGGCTCTGGGGCCAACGTCCTGACTTTC.

The chain joins TRBV25-1 to TRBJ1-2, with unresolved D. The germline V and J ends were trimmed by 6 bases and 5 bases, with 16 bases remaining between them. Germline V gene lookup returns CDR1 MGHDK and CDR2 SYGVNS. This CDR3 region has 14 residues. The CDR3 reads CASSLGSALYGYTF. The CDR3 DNA is TGTGCCAGCAGCCTAGGATCCGCTTTGTATGGCTACACCTTC.

The V call is TRBV27, the J call TRBJ2-5; 7 positions agree with TRBD1. V lost 6 bases, J lost 4 bases, and 5 bases stayed unmatched. The CDR3 has 13 amino acids. Germline CDR1 MNHEY, CDR2 SMNVEV (reference sequence). The CDR3 is CASRSGGVETQYF. CDR3 sequence (DNA): TGTGCCAGCAGATCAGGGGGAGTAGAGACCCAGTACTTC.

V gene TRBV4-2 combines with J gene TRBJ2-2; the match to TRBD1 covers 8 bases. The junction had 5 bases not matched to a gene; V was cut back by 5 bases and J by 3 bases. Germline V gives CDR1 LGHNA, CDR2 YNFKEQ. The CDR3 extends over 15 amino acids. The CDR3 protein is CASSDRGQDTGELFF. The CDR3 DNA reads TGTGCCAGCAGCGACAGGGGTCAGGACACCGGGGAGCTGTTTTTT.

V usage is TRBV6-1 and J usage is TRBJ1-1, with no clear D. CDR1 and CDR2 from the germline V gene are MNHNS and SASEGT. With 2 bases removed from V and 5 bases from J, the gap between germline ends came to 12 bases. This CDR3 comprises 14 residues. The CDR3 DNA follows: TGTGCCAGCAGTGAATTGCTTGGCCAAACTGAAGCTTTCTTT. Translated: CASSELLGQTEAFF.

The chain combines TRBV7-9 with TRBJ1-3, with D hard to call. This CDR3 has 16 amino acids. Germline V CDR1 and CDR2: SEHNR, FQNEAQ (reference sequence). V dropped 6 bases and J dropped 0 bases, with 15 bases sitting between them. The CDR3, as DNA: TGTGCCAGCAGTCCCGGCGACAATAACTCTGGAAACACCATATATTTT. Residues: CASSPGDNNSGNTIYF.

This clone appeared a single time. The chain recombines TRBV11-3 with TRBJ2-1; 9 bases line up with TRBD2. Germline loops: CDR1 SGHNT, CDR2 YENEEA. CDR3 size: 16 residues. The trim removed 0 bases at V and 9 bases at J, leaving 9 bases unmatched. DNA of the CDR3: TGTGCCAGCAGCTTAGATCAGCGGGAGGCCGCTAGTGAGCAGTTCTTC. This codes for CASSLDQREAASEQFF.

The rearrangement links TRBV11-2 to TRBJ2-2, with 8 bases matching TRBD2. Germline loops: CDR1 SGHAT, CDR2 FQNNGV. The CDR3 loop spans 16 amino acids. V lost 5 bases to trimming and J lost 1 base; unmatched junction nucleotides: 6. The CDR3 sequence is CASSPAGRGNTGELFF. As DNA, the CDR3 is TGTGCCAGCAGCCCCGCCGGGAGGGGGAACACCGGGGAGCTGTTTTTT.

The chain is built from TRBV18 and TRBJ2-1; D perhaps matches TRBD1 (6 bases). This CDR3 contains 13 residues. Germline V gene sequence: CDR1 KGHSH, CDR2 LQKENI. The V and J ends lost 6 bases and 8 bases respectively, with 14 bases between them. The CDR3 protein is CASSNDRSDEQFF. The CDR3 coding sequence is TGTGCCAGCTCTAACGACAGGTCAGATGAGCAGTTCTTC.

The chain uses TRBV7-2 and TRBJ2-7, with TRBD1 identical over 7 bases. Losses at the gene ends were 0 bases for V and 2 bases for J; bases not matched to a gene: 4. Per germline, CDR1 SGHTA and CDR2 FQGNSA. This CDR3 contains 15 residues. CDR3 region: CASSLALGGTYEQYF. The CDR3, as DNA: TGTGCCAGCAGCTTAGCTTTAGGGGGCACCTACGAGCAGTACTTC.

This sequence joins TRBV5-1 and TRBJ2-2; 7 nucleotides align to TRBD1. The CDR3 contains 15 residues. The J segment lost 0 bases and the V segment lost 5 bases, leaving 4 bases of the junction unmatched. Germline lookup yields CDR1 SGHRS and CDR2 YFSETQ. Here the CDR3 DNA reads TGCGCCAGCAGAGAACAGGGGCCGAACACCGGGGAGCTGTTTTTT. The encoded protein is CASREQGPNTGELFF.

Here the CDR3 DNA reads TGCGCCAGCAGCTTCGGGGGCCAAGAGACCCAGTACTTC. Translation: CASSFGGQETQYF. The V and J genes are TRBV5-1 and TRBJ2-5; D is perhaps TRBD2 (6 bases). Per the germline V gene, CDR1 is SGHRS and CDR2 is YFSETQ. Trimming stripped 2 bases from V and 1 base from J, with 6 bases between. The CDR3 is 13 amino acids.

The rearrangement joins TRBV13 to TRBJ2-7, with D tentatively TRBD1 (5 bases). CDR1 and CDR2 (germline): PRHDT, FYEKMQ (reference sequence). The V end lost 4 bases, the J end lost 0 bases, and 22 bases lay between the germline ends. The CDR3 extends over 18 amino acids. CDR3 protein: CASSSFRGGLPSSYEQYF. In DNA, the CDR3 is TGTGCCAGCAGCTCCTTTAGGGGCGGTCTCCCTTCCTCCTACGAGCAGTACTTC.